This TCR beta chain came from a study of control samples from healthy donors and cancer patients. A few counts support this clone. The CDR3 totals 14 residues. Germline CDR1 is SGHTA and CDR2 is FQGNSA. Trimming left V 5 bases short and J 4 bases short, with 14 bases between. Libraries were prepared by immunoSEQ multiplex PCR; TCRdb keeps only in-frame clonotypes and omits some of them. This sample carries under 95,000 clones, roughly 80% of them seen once, and the ten largest clones take about 14%. The rearrangement joins TRBV7-2 to TRBJ1-1; the D is unclear. Material: blood. The receptor was derived from a man aged 50 to 60 in good health. CDR3 protein: CASSRFESGTEAFF. As DNA, the CDR3 is TGTGCCAGCAGCCGCTTTGAGTCGGGCACTGAAGCTTTCTTT.